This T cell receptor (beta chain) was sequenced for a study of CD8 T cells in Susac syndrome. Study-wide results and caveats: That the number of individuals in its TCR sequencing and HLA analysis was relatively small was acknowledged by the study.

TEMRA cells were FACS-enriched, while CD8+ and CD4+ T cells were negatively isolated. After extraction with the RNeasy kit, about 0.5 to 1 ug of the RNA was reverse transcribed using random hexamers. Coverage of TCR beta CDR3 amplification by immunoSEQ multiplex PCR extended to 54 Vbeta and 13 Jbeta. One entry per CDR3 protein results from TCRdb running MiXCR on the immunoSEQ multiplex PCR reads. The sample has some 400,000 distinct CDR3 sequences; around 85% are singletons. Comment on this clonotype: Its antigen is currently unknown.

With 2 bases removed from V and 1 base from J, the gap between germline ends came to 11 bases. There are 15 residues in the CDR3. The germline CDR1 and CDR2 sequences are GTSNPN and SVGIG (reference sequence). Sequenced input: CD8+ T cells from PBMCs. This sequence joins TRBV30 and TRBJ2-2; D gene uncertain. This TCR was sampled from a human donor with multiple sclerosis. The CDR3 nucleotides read TGTGCCTGGAGTTTGGGCACAGTGAACACCGGGGAGCTGTTTTTT. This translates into CAWSLGTVNTGELFF.